This T cell receptor (beta chain) comes out of a study of blood T cell repertoires in COVID-19. At the level of the study: Whether acute or convalescent, the COVID-19 samples came from the United States, Italy and Spain. The cDNA or gDNA used as material had been derived from T cells, B-cell-depleted T cells, or PBMCs.

The table lists this clone with a few counts. How the authors handled the data: How many nucleated cells were present was estimated from reference gene primer amplification. The table came from immunoSEQ multiplex PCR; TCRdb's copy has only in-frame clones and leaves some out. That table furnishes V, J and clone size, whereas the DNA furnished D and trimming. The profile covers around 140,000 clones, with 80% to 90% appearing a single time and 2.6% taken by the ten largest. Trimming removed 5 bases from V and 0 bases from J; junction bases left unmatched: 6. The CDR3 extends over 15 amino acids. Germline CDR1 reads SGHTA; CDR2 reads FQGNSA.

The chain uses TRBV7-2 and TRBJ1-1; TRBD1 matches 7 bases. Sequencing input: peripheral blood. The clonotype originates from a human donor with acute or convalescent COVID-19. The donor label of this sample is uncertain. CDR3 amino acids: CASSQGVGMNTEAFF. DNA of the CDR3: TGTGCCAGCAGCCAGGGGGTCGGGATGAACACTGAAGCTTTCTTT.